The next 26 T cell receptor beta chains were all read from a single sample in a study of T cell responses to AZD1222 COVID-19 vaccine (dated by TCRdb to 2020 to 2022). The time point label corresponds to: about 28 days (+/-7) after the second vaccine dose. The library was made by the immunoSEQ multiplex PCR assay. The immuneACCESS repertoire file appears here via TCRdb, limited to in-frame rearrangements. These files lack a portion of the clones; in checked studies, under half of the deficit traces to unresolved V genes, and the cause of the others is not known. The sample table holds about 75,000 clones, of which roughly 84% were seen once. The top ten clones comprise roughly a sixth of the sample. Material: peripheral blood, obtained 28 days after the second AZD1222 dose. Receptors were obtained from an adult who received the AZD1222 COVID-19 vaccine.

The rearrangement joins TRBV28 to TRBJ2-7; D is perhaps TRBD1 or TRBD2 (5 bases each). V dropped 4 bases and J dropped 2 bases, with 15 bases sitting between them. The CDR3 consists of 15 residues. The V gene's germline CDR1 is MDHEN and CDR2 SYDVKM. The CDR3 sequence is CASSYPYEGTYEQYF. DNA for the CDR3: TGTGCCAGCAGTTACCCCTACGAGGGGACCTACGAGCAGTACTTC.

The J gene is TRBJ1-1, the V gene TRBV29-1, with unresolved D. The V and J ends lost 6 bases and 0 bases respectively, with 5 bases between them. CDR3 length equals 11 residues. Germline V gene lookup returns CDR1 SQVTM and CDR2 ANQGSEA. CDR3 sequence reads: CSVVMNTEAFF. CDR3 coding DNA: TGCAGCGTAGTTATGAACACTGAAGCTTTCTTT.

The chain joins TRBV7-9 to TRBJ2-1, with D unclear. CDR3 size: 16 residues. Germline V CDR1 and CDR2: SEHNR, FQNEAQ (reference sequence). Trimming left V 3 bases short and J 6 bases short, with 18 bases between. DNA of the CDR3: TGTGCCAGCAGCTTGATTCAAGGCCCCCCGCCCAATGAGCAGTTCTTC. This codes for CASSLIQGPPPNEQFF.

J is TRBJ2-7 and V is TRBV5-6, with TRBD2 matching 8 bases. V lost 4 bases, J lost 7 bases, and 7 bases stayed unmatched. CDR1 is SGHDT, CDR2 YYEEEE, per germline. The length of the CDR3 is 13 residues. CDR3 protein: CASSPGGGVEQYF. CDR3 DNA sequence: TGTGCCAGCAGCCCCGGGGGGGGAGTGGAGCAGTACTTC. Full variable domain (missing parts from reference TRBV5-6 and TRBJ2-7): DAGVTQSPTHLIKTRGQQVTLRCSPKSGHDTVSWYQQALGQGPQFIFQYYEEEERQRGNFPDRFSGHQFPNYSSELNVNALLLGDSALYLCASSPGGGVEQYFGPGTRLTVT.

The genes are TRBV30 and TRBJ2-7; TRBD1 is a possible D gene (5 bases). Germline CDR1 GTSNPN, CDR2 SVGIG (reference sequence). V was shortened by 2 bases and J by 9 bases, with 11 bases between the two germline ends. This CDR3 contains 11 residues. The chain's CDR3 is CAWSQGAGQYF. The CDR3, as DNA: TGTGCCTGGAGTCAAGGGGCCGGGCAGTACTTC.

The J gene is TRBJ1-2, the V gene TRBV4-3, with D perhaps matching TRBD1 (6 bases). The V and J ends lost 1 base and 5 bases respectively, with 14 bases between them. Germline V lookup: CDR1 LGHNA, CDR2 YSLEER. The CDR3 loop spans 15 amino acids. The CDR3 DNA reads TGCGCCAGCAGCCAAGTTGCGGGGGCAACGTATGGCTACACCTTC. It encodes CASSQVAGATYGYTF.

CDR3 in amino acids: CASSLWGGDGYTF. CDR3 DNA sequence: TGCGCCAGCAGCCTGTGGGGGGGAGATGGCTACACCTTC. The chain joins TRBV5-1 to TRBJ1-2; D is perhaps TRBD1 (5 bases). Trimming took 4 bases from V and 6 from J, leaving 13 bases between them. Germline CDR1 SGHRS, CDR2 YFSETQ. CDR3 size: 13 residues.

This chain connects TRBV5-1 to TRBJ1-1; the D gene is possibly TRBD1 (6 bases). Between the trimmed V and J ends, which lost 5 bases and 3 bases, there was a span of 17 bases. The CDR3 covers 15 residues. Per germline, CDR1 SGHRS and CDR2 YFSETQ. CDR3 DNA: TGCGCCAGCAGTAAAATAGGGGGAACTGACACTGAAGCTTTCTTT. This sequence encodes CASSKIGGTDTEAFF.

This rearrangement joins TRBV21-1 to TRBJ1-4. TRBV21-1 is shown as a pseudogene. This CDR3 region has 16 residues. CDR3 region: CASSNDFRQEEEKLFF. The CDR3, as DNA: TGTGCCAGCAGCAATGATTTTAGGCAGGAGGAGGAAAAACTGTTTTTT.

J is TRBJ1-5 and V is TRBV19; D gene ambiguous. Germline V gene data show CDR1 as LNHDA and CDR2 as SQIVND (reference sequence). Trimming shortened V by 5 bases and J by 4 bases, and 9 bases separated the two germline ends. This CDR3 region has 13 residues. CDR3 sequence (DNA): TGTGCCAGTAGTTACAGTCTGAATCAGCCCCAGCATTTT. This codes for CASSYSLNQPQHF.

The chain carries TRBV19 and TRBJ1-2; 7 positions match TRBD1. Germline lookup yields CDR1 LNHDA and CDR2 SQIVND (reference sequence). J lost 3 bases, V lost 6 bases, and 4 bases had no gene match. This CDR3 spans 13 amino acids. Written as DNA, the CDR3 is TGTGCCAGTAGCGACAGGGTGTACTATGGCTACACCTTC. Residues: CASSDRVYYGYTF.

This clone was seen a handful of times. V is TRBV16 and J is TRBJ2-2; D not certain. This CDR3 has 13 residues. V was pared by 0 bases and J by 6 bases, with 5 bases between. Germline CDR1 KGHSY, CDR2 FQNENV. CDR3 nucleotides: TGTGCCAGCAGCCAATCAGGGTCCGGGGAGCTGTTTTTT. Its translation is CASSQSGSGELFF.

The rearrangement joins TRBV24-1 to TRBJ2-3, with D tentatively TRBD2 (5 bases). The CDR3 spans 16 residues. Germline CDR1 KGHDR, CDR2 SFDVKD. V was pared by 2 bases and J by 0 bases, with 11 bases between. The CDR3 loop is CATSDSARTSTDTQYF. In DNA form, the CDR3 reads TGTGCCACCAGTGATTCGGCCAGGACTAGCACAGATACGCAGTATTTT.

As for this clone: The same CDR3 arises from other DNA sequences in this sample as well. This chain links TRBV30 with TRBJ2-7; D is unclear. Trimming removed 0 bases from V and 4 bases from J, with 7 bases in between. The CDR3 spans 12 residues. CDR1 GTSNPN and CDR2 SVGIG come from the germline V gene (reference sequence). This CDR3 is CAWSVGRYEQYF. CDR3 bases: TGTGCCTGGAGTGTTGGTCGTTACGAGCAGTACTTC.

V gene TRBV27 combines with J gene TRBJ2-7; 7 bases line up with TRBD2. V lost 6 bases to trimming and J lost 6 bases; unmatched junction nucleotides: 14. This CDR3 comprises 15 residues. Looked up from germline, CDR1 is MNHEY and CDR2 is SMNVEV (reference sequence). CDR3 sequence reads: CASRQWEGSPTEQYF. The CDR3 nucleotides are TGTGCCAGCAGGCAGTGGGAGGGAAGTCCTACCGAGCAGTACTTC.

This clone was counted only a few times. The chain is built from TRBV4-2 and TRBJ1-4; 11 nucleotides match TRBD1. Germline CDR1 is LGHNA and CDR2 is YNFKEQ. This CDR3 has 14 residues. V dropped 4 bases and J dropped 7; count of bases not matched to a gene: 2. This CDR3 is CASSPGQGVEKLFF. CDR3 bases: TGTGCCAGCAGCCCGGGACAGGGGGTTGAAAAACTGTTTTTT.

This chain links TRBV20-1 with TRBJ1-1; the D gene is possibly TRBD1 (5 bases). The CDR3 runs 11 residues. Germline assignment: CDR1 DFQATT and CDR2 SNEGSKA (reference sequence). V lost 8 bases, J lost 2 bases, and 9 bases lay in between. The CDR3 nucleotides are TGCAGTCCGGGGCCCAACACTGAAGCTTTCTTT. Protein: CSPGPNTEAFF.

This chain links TRBV6-5 with TRBJ2-3, with D hard to call. From germline, CDR1 is MNHEY and CDR2 SVGAGI. This CDR3 contains 11 residues. Trimming stripped 7 bases from V and 5 bases from J, with 7 bases between. CDR3 DNA sequence: TGTGCCAGCACCGTACGAGATACGCAGTATTTT. This translates into CASTVRDTQYF.

V usage is TRBV19 and J usage is TRBJ2-4; D is perhaps TRBD1 (5 bases). The CDR3 contains 13 residues. The germline V gene encodes CDR1 LNHDA and CDR2 SQIVND (reference sequence). The V gene lost 6 bases and the J gene lost 5 bases, with 11 bases spanning the gap. The CDR3, as DNA: TGTGCCAGTAGCGTCGACAGAGAAAACATTCAGTACTTC. Encoded protein: CASSVDRENIQYF.

The chain has TRBV7-2 and TRBJ1-1; 8 bases match TRBD1. CDR3 size: 16 residues. The ends lost 3 bases at V and 0 bases at J; junction bases unmatched: 6. CDR1 SGHTA and CDR2 FQGNSA come from the germline V gene. The CDR3, as DNA: TGTGCCAGCAGCTTGAGACAGGGGCGACTGAACACTGAAGCTTTCTTT. Amino acids: CASSLRQGRLNTEAFF.

This clone was seen a few times. This chain links TRBV6-6 with TRBJ2-7; either TRBD1 or TRBD2 may supply D (5 bases each). The CDR3 runs 14 residues. Trimming removed 2 bases from V and 3 bases from J, with 11 bases in between. CDR1 and CDR2 from the germline V gene are MNHNY and SVGAGI (reference sequence). The CDR3 nucleotides read TGTGCCAGCAGTTACGGGGGATGGGACTACGAGCAGTACTTC. Translating gives CASSYGGWDYEQYF.

This clone was detected only a few times. The chain has TRBV6-4 and TRBJ2-7; 8 bases are shared with TRBD2. The ends lost 2 bases at V and 3 bases at J; junction bases unmatched: 15. This CDR3 has 18 residues. The V gene's germline CDR1 is MRHNA and CDR2 SNTAGT. CDR3 in amino acids: CASSDIKRSGGDNYEQYF. CDR3 DNA: TGTGCCAGCAGTGACATAAAGAGGTCCGGGGGGGATAACTACGAGCAGTACTTC.

The genes are TRBV9 and TRBJ1-2; possible D gene TRBD1, 5 bases. CDR1 and CDR2 from the germline V gene are SGDLS and YYNGEE. The CDR3 loop spans 15 amino acids. Trimming took off 4 bases at V and 1 base at J, with 14 bases between the two ends. Here the CDR3 DNA reads TGTGCCAGCAGCCTCACGGGGGGAGGTAACTATGGCTACACCTTC. It yields the protein CASSLTGGGNYGYTF.

The chain recombines TRBV5-6 with TRBJ1-2, with D maybe TRBD1 (5 bases). V lost 4 bases to trimming and J lost 3 bases, with 10 bases between them. The CDR3 has 13 amino acids. Germline CDR1 SGHDT, CDR2 YYEEEE. CDR3 sequence reads: CASSPGTYYGYTF. In DNA, the CDR3 is TGTGCCAGCAGCCCCGGGACTTACTATGGCTACACCTTC.

This sequence joins TRBV5-1 and TRBJ1-2; a possible D gene is TRBD1 (6 bases). The CDR3 consists of 14 residues. CDR1 and CDR2 from the germline V gene are SGHRS and YFSETQ. V lost 0 bases and J lost 6, with 12 bases in between. The chain's CDR3 is CASSLGDGGDGYTF. The DNA of the CDR3 is TGCGCCAGCAGCTTGGGGGACGGGGGCGATGGCTACACCTTC.

The chain combines TRBV12-3 or TRBV12-4 with TRBJ1-1; weak D call: TRBD1 (5 bases). V lost 4 bases to trimming and J lost 11 bases, with 14 bases between them. The CDR3 sequence is 12 residues long. CDR3 sequence reads: CASSSPGVGAFF. CDR3 in DNA: TGTGCCAGCAGTTCCCCGGGGGTTGGTGCTTTCTTT.